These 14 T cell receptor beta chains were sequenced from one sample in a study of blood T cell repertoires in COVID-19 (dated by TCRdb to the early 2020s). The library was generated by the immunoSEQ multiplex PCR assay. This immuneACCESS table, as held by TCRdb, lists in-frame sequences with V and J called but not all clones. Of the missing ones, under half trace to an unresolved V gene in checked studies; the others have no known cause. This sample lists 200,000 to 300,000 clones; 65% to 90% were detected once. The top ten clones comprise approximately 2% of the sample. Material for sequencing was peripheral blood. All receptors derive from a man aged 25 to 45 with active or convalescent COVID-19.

The CDR3 DNA reads as TGCGCCAGCAGCCAAACAGGGGGCAAAGCTAACTATGGCTACACCTTC. Translating it yields CASSQTGGKANYGYTF. This chain joins TRBV5-1 and TRBJ1-2; 9 nucleotides agree with TRBD1. The CDR3 covers 16 residues. The V gene's germline CDR1 is SGHRS and CDR2 YFSETQ. The junction had 7 bases not matched to a gene; V was cut back by 4 bases and J by 0 bases.

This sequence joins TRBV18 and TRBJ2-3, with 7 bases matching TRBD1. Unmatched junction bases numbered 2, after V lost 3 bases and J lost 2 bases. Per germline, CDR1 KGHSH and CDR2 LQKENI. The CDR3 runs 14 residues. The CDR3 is CASSPGQNTDTQYF. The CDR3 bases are TGTGCCAGCTCACCGGGACAGAACACAGATACGCAGTATTTT.

The CDR3 DNA sequence: TGTGCCAGCAGCGTGGCCGGGATGTACCAAGAGACCCAGTACTTC. Protein sequence: CASSVAGMYQETQYF. V gene TRBV9 combines with J gene TRBJ2-5; D possibly corresponds to TRBD2 (5 bases). V dropped 2 bases and J dropped 0 bases, with 11 bases sitting between them. Germline CDR1 reads SGDLS; CDR2 reads YYNGEE. The length of the CDR3 is 15 residues.

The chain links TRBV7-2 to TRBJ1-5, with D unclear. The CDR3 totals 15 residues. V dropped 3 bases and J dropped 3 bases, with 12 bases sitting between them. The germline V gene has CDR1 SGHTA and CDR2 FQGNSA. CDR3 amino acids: CASSFGLEYNQPQHF. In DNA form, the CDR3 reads TGTGCCAGCAGCTTTGGCCTAGAATACAATCAGCCCCAGCATTTT.

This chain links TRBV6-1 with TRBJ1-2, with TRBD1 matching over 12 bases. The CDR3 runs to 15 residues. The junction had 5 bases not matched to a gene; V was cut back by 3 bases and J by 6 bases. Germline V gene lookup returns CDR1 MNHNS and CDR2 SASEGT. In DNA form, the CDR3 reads TGTGCCAGCAGTGACCAAGGGACAGGGGGCGATGGCTACACCTTC. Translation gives CASSDQGTGGDGYTF.

CDR3 region: CASSYRGGPYEQYF. In nucleotides, the CDR3 is TGTGCCAGCAGTTACCGGGGGGGACCCTACGAGCAGTACTTC. V and J are TRBV6-5 and TRBJ2-7; 8 positions agree with TRBD2. V shed 2 bases and J 2 bases; nucleotides not matched to a gene: 2. CDR1 is MNHEY and CDR2 is SVGAGI in the germline V gene. The CDR3 has 14 amino acids.

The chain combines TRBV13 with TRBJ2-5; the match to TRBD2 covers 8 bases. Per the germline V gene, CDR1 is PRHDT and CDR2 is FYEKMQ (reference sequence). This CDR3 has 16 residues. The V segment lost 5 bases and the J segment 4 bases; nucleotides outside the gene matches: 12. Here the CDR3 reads CASSPAGGGSRETQYF. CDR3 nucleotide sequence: TGTGCCAGCAGCCCCGCGGGCGGGGGGTCACGAGAGACCCAGTACTTC.

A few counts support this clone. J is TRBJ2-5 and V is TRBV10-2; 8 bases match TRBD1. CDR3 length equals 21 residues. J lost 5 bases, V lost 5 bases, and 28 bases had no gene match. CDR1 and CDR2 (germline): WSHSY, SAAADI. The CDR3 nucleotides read TGCGCCAGCAGTACACCCCGGACAGGGCCGAAAGCCGTCCGGGGCCTGGAGACCCAGTACTTC. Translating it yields CASSTPRTGPKAVRGLETQYF.

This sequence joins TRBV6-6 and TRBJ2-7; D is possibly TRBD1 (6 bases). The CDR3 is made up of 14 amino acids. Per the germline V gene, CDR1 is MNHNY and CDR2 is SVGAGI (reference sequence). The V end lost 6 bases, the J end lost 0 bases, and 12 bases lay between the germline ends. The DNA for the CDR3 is TGTGCCAGCAGGGGACACATGTCCTCCTACGAGCAGTACTTC. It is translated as CASRGHMSSYEQYF.

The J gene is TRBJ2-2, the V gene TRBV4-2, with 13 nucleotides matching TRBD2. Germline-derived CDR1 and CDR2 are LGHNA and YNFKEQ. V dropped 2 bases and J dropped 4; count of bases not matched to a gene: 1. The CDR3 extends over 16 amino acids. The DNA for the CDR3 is TGTGCCAGCAGCCAAACTAGCGGGGGGGTCACCGGGGAGCTGTTTTTT. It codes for CASSQTSGGVTGELFF.

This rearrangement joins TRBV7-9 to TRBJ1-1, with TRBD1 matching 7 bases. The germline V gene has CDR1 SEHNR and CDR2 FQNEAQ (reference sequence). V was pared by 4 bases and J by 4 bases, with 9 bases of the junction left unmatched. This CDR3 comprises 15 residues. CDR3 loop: CASSSRTGEPTEAFF. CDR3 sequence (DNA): TGTGCCAGCAGCTCCAGGACAGGCGAACCCACTGAAGCTTTCTTT.

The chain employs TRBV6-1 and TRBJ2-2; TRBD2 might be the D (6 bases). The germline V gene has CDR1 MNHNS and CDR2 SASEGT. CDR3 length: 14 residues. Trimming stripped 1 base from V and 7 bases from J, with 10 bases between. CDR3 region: CASSEVAENGELFF. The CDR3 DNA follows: TGTGCCAGCAGTGAAGTAGCGGAAAACGGGGAGCTGTTTTTT.

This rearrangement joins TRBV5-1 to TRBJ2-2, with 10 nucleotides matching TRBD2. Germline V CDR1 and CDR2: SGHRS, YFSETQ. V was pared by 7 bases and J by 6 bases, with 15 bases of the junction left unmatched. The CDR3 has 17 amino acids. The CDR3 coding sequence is TGCGCCAGCCGACAAGACAGAGCGGGGGGGCCGCCCGGGGAGCTGTTTTTT. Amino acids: CASRQDRAGGPPGELFF.

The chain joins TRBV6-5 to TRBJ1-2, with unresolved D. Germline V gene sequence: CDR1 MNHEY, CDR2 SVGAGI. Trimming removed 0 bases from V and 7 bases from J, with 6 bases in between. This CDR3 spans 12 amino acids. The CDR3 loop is CASSYSGAGYTF. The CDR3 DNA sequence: TGTGCCAGCAGTTACTCTGGAGCTGGCTACACCTTC.